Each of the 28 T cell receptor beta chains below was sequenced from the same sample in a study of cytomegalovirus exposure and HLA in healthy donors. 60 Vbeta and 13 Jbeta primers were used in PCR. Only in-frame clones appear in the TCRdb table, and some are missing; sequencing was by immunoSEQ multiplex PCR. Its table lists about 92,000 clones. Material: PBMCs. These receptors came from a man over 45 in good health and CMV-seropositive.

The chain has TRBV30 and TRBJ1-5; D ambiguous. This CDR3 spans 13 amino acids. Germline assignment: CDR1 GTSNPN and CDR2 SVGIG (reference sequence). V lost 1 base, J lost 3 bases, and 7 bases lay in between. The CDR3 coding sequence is TGTGCCTGGAGTGCAGGTATCAATCAGCCCCAGCATTTT. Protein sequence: CAWSAGINQPQHF.

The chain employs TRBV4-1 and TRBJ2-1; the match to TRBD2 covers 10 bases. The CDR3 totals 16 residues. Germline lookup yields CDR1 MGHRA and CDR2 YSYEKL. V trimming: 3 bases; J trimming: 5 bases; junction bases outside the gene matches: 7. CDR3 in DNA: TGCGCCAGCAGCCAGTCTGGACTAGCGGATAACAATGAGCAGTTCTTC. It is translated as CASSQSGLADNNEQFF.

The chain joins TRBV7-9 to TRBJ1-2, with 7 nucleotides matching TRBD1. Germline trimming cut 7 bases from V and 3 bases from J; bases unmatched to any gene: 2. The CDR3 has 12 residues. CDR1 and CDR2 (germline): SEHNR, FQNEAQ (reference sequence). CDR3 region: CASTTGDYGYTF. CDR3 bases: TGTGCCAGCACCACAGGGGACTATGGCTACACCTTC.

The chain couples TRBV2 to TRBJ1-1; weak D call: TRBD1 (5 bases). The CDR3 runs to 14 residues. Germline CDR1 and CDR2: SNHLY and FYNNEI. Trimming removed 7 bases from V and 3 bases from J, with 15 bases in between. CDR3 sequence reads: CASTLTGGDTEAFF. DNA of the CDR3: TGTGCCAGCACCCTCACAGGAGGGGACACTGAAGCTTTCTTT. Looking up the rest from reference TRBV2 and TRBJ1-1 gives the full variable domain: EPEVTQTPSHQVTQMGQEVILRCVPISNHLYFYWYRQILGQKVEFLVSFYNNEISEKSEIFDDQFSVERPDGSNFTLKIRSTKLEDSAMYFCASTLTGGDTEAFFGQGTRLTVV.

DNA of the CDR3: TGTGCCAGCTCACCCTACGGAGCCACAGGGGGATCTAACTATGGCTACACCTTC. Residues: CASSPYGATGGSNYGYTF. The genes are TRBV18 and TRBJ1-2, with 8 nucleotides matching TRBD1. CDR1 and CDR2 (germline): KGHSH, LQKENI. This CDR3 has 18 amino acids. V trimming: 3 bases; J trimming: 0 bases; junction bases outside the gene matches: 12.

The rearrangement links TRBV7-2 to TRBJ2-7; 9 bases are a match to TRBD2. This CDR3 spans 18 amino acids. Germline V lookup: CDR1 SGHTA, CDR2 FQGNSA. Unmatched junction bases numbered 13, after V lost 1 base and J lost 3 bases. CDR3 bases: TGTGCCAGCAGCTTAGGCCCGCGGGGGACTAGCCTAGGCTACGAGCAGTACGTC. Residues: CASSLGPRGTSLGYEQYV.

CDR3 residues: CASSGLAGEQETQYF. The CDR3 DNA sequence: TGTGCCAGCAGCGGACTAGCGGGAGAACAAGAGACCCAGTACTTC. V gene TRBV9 combines with J gene TRBJ2-5; 12 bases agree with TRBD2. Germline V gene data show CDR1 as SGDLS and CDR2 as YYNGEE. CDR3 size: 15 residues. V gave up 3 bases and J gave up 2 bases; unmatched junction bases: 2. The full variable domain, completed using reference TRBV9 and TRBJ2-5, is DSGVTQTPKHLITATGQRVTLRCSPRSGDLSVYWYQQSLDQGLQFLIQYYNGEERAKGNILERFSAQQFPDLHSELNLSSLELGDSALYFCASSGLAGEQETQYFGPGTRLLVL.

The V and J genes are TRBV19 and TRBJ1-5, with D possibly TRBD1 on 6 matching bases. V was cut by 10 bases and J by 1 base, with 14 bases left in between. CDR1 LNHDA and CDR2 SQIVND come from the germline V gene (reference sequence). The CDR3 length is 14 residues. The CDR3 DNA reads TGTGCCACCCGGACAGAGGCGAGCAATCAGCCCCAGCATTTT. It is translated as CATRTEASNQPQHF.

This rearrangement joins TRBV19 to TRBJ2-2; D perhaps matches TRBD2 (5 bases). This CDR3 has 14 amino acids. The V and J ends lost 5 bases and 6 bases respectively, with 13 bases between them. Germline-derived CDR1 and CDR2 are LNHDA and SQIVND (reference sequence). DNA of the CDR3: TGTGCCAGTAGTGTCGGACTTACGCCCGGGGAGCTGTTTTTT. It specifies CASSVGLTPGELFF.

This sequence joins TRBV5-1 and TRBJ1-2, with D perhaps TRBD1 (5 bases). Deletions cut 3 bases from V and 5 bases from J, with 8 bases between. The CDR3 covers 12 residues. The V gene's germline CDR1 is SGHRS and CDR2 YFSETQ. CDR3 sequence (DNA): TGCGCCAGCAGCTCGGGACTGTATGGCTACACCTTC. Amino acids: CASSSGLYGYTF.

In DNA form, the CDR3 reads TGTGCCAGCTCTGGGGCGTCCACTGAAGCTTTCTTT. Translated: CASSGASTEAFF. The genes are TRBV18 and TRBJ1-1, with D perhaps matching TRBD1 (5 bases). Germline V lookup: CDR1 KGHSH, CDR2 LQKENI. V was clipped by 6 bases and J by 4 bases, with 9 bases between them. The CDR3 has 12 amino acids.

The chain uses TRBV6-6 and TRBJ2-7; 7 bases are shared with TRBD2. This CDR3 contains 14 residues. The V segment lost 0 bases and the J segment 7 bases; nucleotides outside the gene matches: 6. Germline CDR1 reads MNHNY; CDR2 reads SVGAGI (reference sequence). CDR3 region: CASSYSPGTNEQYF. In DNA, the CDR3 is TGTGCCAGCAGTTACTCGCCCGGGACTAATGAGCAGTACTTC.

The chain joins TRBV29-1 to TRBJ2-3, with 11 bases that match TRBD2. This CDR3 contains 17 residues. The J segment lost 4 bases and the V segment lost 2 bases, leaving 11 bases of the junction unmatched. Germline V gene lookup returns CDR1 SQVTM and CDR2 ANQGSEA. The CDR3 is CSVESHSLAGVPDTQYF. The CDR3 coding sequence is TGCAGCGTTGAATCCCACTCACTAGCGGGAGTTCCAGATACGCAGTATTTT.

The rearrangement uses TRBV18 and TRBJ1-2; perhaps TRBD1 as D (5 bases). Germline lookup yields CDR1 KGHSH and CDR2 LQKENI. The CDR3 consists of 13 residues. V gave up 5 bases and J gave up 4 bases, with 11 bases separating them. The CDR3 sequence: CASSGDRSYGYTF. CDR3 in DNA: TGTGCCAGCTCAGGCGACAGAAGCTATGGCTACACCTTC. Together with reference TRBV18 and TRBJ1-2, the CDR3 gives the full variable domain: NAGVMQNPRHLVRRRGQEARLRCSPMKGHSHVYWYRQLPEEGLKFMVYLQKENIIDESGMPKERFSAEFPKEGPSILRIQQVVRGDSAAYFCASSGDRSYGYTFGSGTRLTVV.

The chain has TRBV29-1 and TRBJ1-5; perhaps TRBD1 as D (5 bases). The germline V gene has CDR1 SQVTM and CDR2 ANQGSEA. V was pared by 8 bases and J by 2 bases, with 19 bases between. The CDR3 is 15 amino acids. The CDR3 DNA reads TGCAGCTGTCAGATTGGGGCGCTGGGCAATCAGCCCCAGCATTTT. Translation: CSCQIGALGNQPQHF.

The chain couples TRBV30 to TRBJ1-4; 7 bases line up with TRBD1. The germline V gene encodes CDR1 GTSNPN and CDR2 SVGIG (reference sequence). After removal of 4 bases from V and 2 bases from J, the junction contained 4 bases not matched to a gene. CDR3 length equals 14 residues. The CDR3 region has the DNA TGTGCCTGGAATAAGGGGGCGACTAATGAAAAACTGTTTTTT. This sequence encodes CAWNKGATNEKLFF.

The CDR3 reads CASSLGQGAPGNTGELFF. The CDR3, as DNA: TGCGCCAGCAGCTTGGGACAGGGGGCCCCTGGGAACACCGGGGAGCTGTTTTTT. The chain uses TRBV5-1 and TRBJ2-2; 10 bases align to TRBD1. The CDR3 contains 18 residues. The junction had 6 bases not matched to a gene; V was cut back by 0 bases and J by 1 base. Germline assignment: CDR1 SGHRS and CDR2 YFSETQ.

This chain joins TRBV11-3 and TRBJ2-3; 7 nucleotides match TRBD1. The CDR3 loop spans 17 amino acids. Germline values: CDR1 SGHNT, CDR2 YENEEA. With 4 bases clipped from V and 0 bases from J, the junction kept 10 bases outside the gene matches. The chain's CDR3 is CASSSRQGSTSTDTQYF. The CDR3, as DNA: TGTGCCAGCAGCTCAAGACAGGGCTCAACTAGCACAGATACGCAGTATTTT. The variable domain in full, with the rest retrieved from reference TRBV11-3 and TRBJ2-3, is EAGVVQSPRYKIIEKKQPVAFWCNPISGHNTLYWYLQNLGQGPELLIRYENEEAVDDSQLPKDRFSAERLKGVDSTLKIQPAELGDSAVYLCASSSRQGSTSTDTQYFGPGTRLTVL.

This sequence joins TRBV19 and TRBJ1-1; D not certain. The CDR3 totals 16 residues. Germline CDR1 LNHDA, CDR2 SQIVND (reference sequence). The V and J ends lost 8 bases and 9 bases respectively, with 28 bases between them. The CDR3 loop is CASRKAVDRSEAKAFF. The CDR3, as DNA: TGTGCCAGTCGGAAAGCCGTGGATCGTTCTGAGGCGAAAGCTTTCTTT.

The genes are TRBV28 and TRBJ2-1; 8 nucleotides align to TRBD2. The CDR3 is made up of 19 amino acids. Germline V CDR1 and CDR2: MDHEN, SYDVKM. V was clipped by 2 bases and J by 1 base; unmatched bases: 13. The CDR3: CASSLERGAGVTSYNEQFF. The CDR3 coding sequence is TGTGCCAGCAGTTTAGAGCGAGGAGCGGGGGTGACTTCCTACAATGAGCAGTTCTTC.

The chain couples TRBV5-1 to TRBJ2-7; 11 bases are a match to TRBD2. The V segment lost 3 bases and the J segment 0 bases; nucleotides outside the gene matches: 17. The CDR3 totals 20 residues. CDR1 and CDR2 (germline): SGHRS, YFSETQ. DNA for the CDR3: TGCGCCAGCAGCTATCCCTCAGGGGGACTAGCGGAGGTCAGCTCCTACGAGCAGTACGTC. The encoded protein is CASSYPSGGLAEVSSYEQYV.

In DNA form, the CDR3 reads TGTGCCAGCGATGACACGAGCTCCTACGAGCAGTACTTC. This sequence encodes CASDDTSSYEQYF. This chain connects TRBV2 to TRBJ2-7; D unclear. This CDR3 contains 13 residues. Deletions cut 8 bases from V and 0 bases from J, with 11 bases between. CDR1 is SNHLY, CDR2 FYNNEI, per germline.

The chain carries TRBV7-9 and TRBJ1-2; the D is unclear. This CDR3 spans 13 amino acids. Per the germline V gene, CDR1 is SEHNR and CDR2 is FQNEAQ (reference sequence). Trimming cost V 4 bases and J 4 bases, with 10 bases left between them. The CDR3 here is CASSSEVSYGYTF. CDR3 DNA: TGTGCCAGCAGCTCCGAGGTGTCCTATGGCTACACCTTC.

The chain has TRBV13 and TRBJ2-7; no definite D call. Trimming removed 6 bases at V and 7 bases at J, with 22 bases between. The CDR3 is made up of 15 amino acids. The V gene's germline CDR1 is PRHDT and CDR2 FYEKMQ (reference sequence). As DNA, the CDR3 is TGTGCCAGCAGTTCATTCCTCGAGACTTATTATGAGCAGTACTTC. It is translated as CASSSFLETYYEQYF. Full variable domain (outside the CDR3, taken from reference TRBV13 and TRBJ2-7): AAGVIQSPRHLIKEKRETATLKCYPIPRHDTVYWYQQGPGQDPQFLISFYEKMQSDKGSIPDRFSAQQFSDYHSELNMSSLELGDSALYFCASSSFLETYYEQYFGPGTRLTVT.

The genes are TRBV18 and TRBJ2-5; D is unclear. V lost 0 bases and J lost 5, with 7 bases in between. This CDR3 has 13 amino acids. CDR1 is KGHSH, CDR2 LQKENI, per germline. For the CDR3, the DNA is TGTGCCAGCTCACCACCGATGGCTGAGACCCAGTACTTC. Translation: CASSPPMAETQYF. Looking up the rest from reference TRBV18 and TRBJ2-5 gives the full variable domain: NAGVMQNPRHLVRRRGQEARLRCSPMKGHSHVYWYRQLPEEGLKFMVYLQKENIIDESGMPKERFSAEFPKEGPSILRIQQVVRGDSAAYFCASSPPMAETQYFGPGTRLLVL.

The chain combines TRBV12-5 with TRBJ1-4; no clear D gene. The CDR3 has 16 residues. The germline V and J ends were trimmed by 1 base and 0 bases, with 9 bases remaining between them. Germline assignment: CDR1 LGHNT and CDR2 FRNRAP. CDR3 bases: TGTGCTAGTGGTTTGGCGATCGGTGCAACTAATGAAAAACTGTTTTTT. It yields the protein CASGLAIGATNEKLFF.

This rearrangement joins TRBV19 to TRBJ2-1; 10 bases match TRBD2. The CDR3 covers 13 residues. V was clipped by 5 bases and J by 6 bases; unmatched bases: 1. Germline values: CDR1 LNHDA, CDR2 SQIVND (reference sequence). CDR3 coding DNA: TGTGCCAGTAGTCCTAGCGGGAGCAATGAGCAGTTCTTC. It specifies CASSPSGSNEQFF.

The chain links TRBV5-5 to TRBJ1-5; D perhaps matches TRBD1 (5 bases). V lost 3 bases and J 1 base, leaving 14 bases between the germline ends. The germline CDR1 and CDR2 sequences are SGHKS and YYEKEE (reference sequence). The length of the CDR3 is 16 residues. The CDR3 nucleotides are TGTGCCAGCAGCTGGGGCCAAGGGATCAGCAATCAGCCCCAGCATTTT. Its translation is CASSWGQGISNQPQHF.